These 14 T cell receptor beta chains came from one sample sequenced in a study of T cells in Graves' hyperthyroidism and ophthalmopathy (dated by TCRdb to the late 2010s). The library was prepared using multiplex PCR. This sample was sequenced with an Illumina HiSeq 2000. Amplification of TCR beta CDR3 regions was carried out from RNA transcripts. For the first round of RT-PCR on the TCR CDR3, the HTBI primer set was used together with the Qiagen OneStep RT-PCR kit. TCRdb reworked the public reads: Q25 trimming with fastp, MiXCR clone assembly, productive beta chains retained. One record per CDR3 amino acid sequence lists the most common genes and DNA. This sample is represented by more than 300,000 distinct CDR3 sequences; about a sixth of them were singletons. Approximately 33% of the sample comes from the top ten. The material sequenced was blood. The receptors were sampled from a woman aged 30 to 39 with Graves' hyperthyroidism that later progressed to Graves' ophthalmopathy.

This clonotype was counted many times. The chain carries TRBV20-1 and TRBJ1-2, with D possibly being TRBD1 (5 bases). Germline lookup yields CDR1 DFQATT and CDR2 SNEGSKA (reference sequence). Trimming stripped 5 bases from V and 4 bases from J, with 11 bases between. The CDR3 extends over 12 amino acids. CDR3 sequence: CSAWGRSYGYTF. CDR3 DNA: TGCAGTGCTTGGGGCAGGTCCTATGGCTACACCTTC.

This clonotype was counted ten times or more. The V gene is TRBV5-1, the J gene TRBJ2-2; 8 bases line up with TRBD1. The V gene end was trimmed by 3 bases and the J gene end by 1 base; junction bases not matched to a gene: 5. The CDR3 sequence is 16 residues long. Germline values: CDR1 SGHRS, CDR2 YFSETQ. The CDR3 region has the DNA TGCGCCAGCAGCTCGAGACAGGGGAAGAACACCGGGGAGCTGTTTTTT. The encoded protein is CASSSRQGKNTGELFF.

Regarding this clonotype: The germline gene is not matched at one end of the junction; a read error may be the cause. The rearrangement joins TRBV12-3 or TRBV12-4 to TRBJ2-7; no definite D call. This CDR3 region has 14 residues. CDR3 amino acids: CAGSIYPPTYEQYF. The CDR3 DNA reads TGTGCCGGCAGTATCTACCCGCCGACTTACGAGCAGTACTTC.

In this sample, this clonotype turned up many times. The chain links TRBV30 to TRBJ2-1; TRBD2 agrees at 15 bases. The CDR3 loop spans 17 amino acids. The V gene's germline CDR1 is GTSNPN and CDR2 SVGIG (reference sequence). The V gene end was trimmed by 5 bases and the J gene end by 4 bases; junction bases not matched to a gene: 9. In nucleotides, the CDR3 is TGTGCCTGGTCCGGGACTAGCGGGAGGAGGGGTTACAATGAGCAGTTCTTC. Translated: CAWSGTSGRRGYNEQFF.

The sample holds many counts of this clonotype. The chain has TRBV7-9 and TRBJ2-7; D could derive from TRBD1 or TRBD2 (5 bases each). Germline assignment: CDR1 SEHNR and CDR2 FQNEAQ (reference sequence). V lost 0 bases to trimming and J lost 1 base, with 13 bases between them. This CDR3 comprises 16 residues. CDR3: CASSLAPRDRSYEQYF. Written as DNA, the CDR3 is TGTGCCAGCAGCTTAGCGCCCCGGGACCGATCCTACGAGCAGTACTTC.

This clonotype has ten or more counts. The rearrangement joins TRBV12-3 or TRBV12-4 to TRBJ2-5; D not resolved. This CDR3 region has 14 residues. V lost 3 bases to trimming and J lost 0 bases, with 8 bases between them. The CDR3 DNA follows: TGTGCCAGCAGTTTCATCGGGTACCAAGAGACCCAGTACTTC. Amino acid sequence: CASSFIGYQETQYF.

The rearrangement uses TRBV5-1 and TRBJ2-7; tentatively, D is TRBD2 (6 bases). Germline V gives CDR1 SGHRS, CDR2 YFSETQ. The length of the CDR3 is 14 residues. Deletions cut 6 bases from V and 1 base from J, with 14 bases between. Here the CDR3 DNA reads TGCGCCAGCACTCGCGGGGACGGGTCCTACGAGCAGTACTTC. It specifies CASTRGDGSYEQYF.

This clonotype was picked up many times. V usage is TRBV6-5 and J usage is TRBJ1-2; weak D call: TRBD1 (5 bases). The germline gives CDR1 MNHEY, CDR2 SVGAGI. Trimming shortened V by 2 bases and J by 5 bases, and 9 bases separated the two germline ends. This CDR3 is 13 amino acids long. In nucleotides, the CDR3 is TGTGCCAGCAGTTACCGGCAGGGATATGGCTACACCTTC. Encoded protein: CASSYRQGYGYTF.

This clonotype has a count of ten or more. The V gene is TRBV2, the J gene TRBJ2-3; no definite D call. The CDR3 extends over 15 amino acids. Germline values: CDR1 SNHLY, CDR2 FYNNEI. Trimming took 10 bases from V and 3 from J, leaving 20 bases between them. The CDR3 nucleotides read TGTGCCACTCGGGTAGACGTCGTCGGGACAGATACGCAGTATTTT. Translation gives CATRVDVVGTDTQYF.

This clonotype was counted a single time. The chain combines TRBV20-1 with TRBJ2-1, with 9 bases lining up with TRBD2. The DNA matches TRBJ2-7 better at its end, which makes the J call doubtful. The CDR3 totals 14 residues. The germline V gene encodes CDR1 DFQATT and CDR2 SNEGSKA (reference sequence). The DNA of the CDR3 is TGCAGTGCTCAGGGGCCTAGCGGGATCTACGAGCAGTACTTC. Its protein product is CSAQGPSGIYEQYF.

The chain recombines TRBV25-1 with TRBJ2-7, with TRBD2 identical over 9 bases. CDR1 and CDR2 from the germline V gene are MGHDK and SYGVNS. Trimming at V came to 8 bases and at J to 3 bases, leaving 5 bases not matched to a gene. The CDR3 has 13 residues. For the CDR3, the DNA is TGTGCCAGCCAAGGCGGGAGGGTCTACGAGCAGTACTTC. As protein: CASQGGRVYEQYF.

There are many counts of this clonotype. The V call is TRBV2, the J call TRBJ1-1; tentatively, D is TRBD1 (5 bases). Germline V gives CDR1 SNHLY, CDR2 FYNNEI. V was shortened by 6 bases and J by 1 base, with 6 bases between the two germline ends. The CDR3 sequence is 12 residues long. CDR3 nucleotides: TGTGCCAGCAGGACAGCGAACACTGAAGCTTTCTTT. Protein product: CASRTANTEAFF.

Ten or more counts support this clonotype. The chain combines TRBV20-1 with TRBJ2-7; D is tentatively TRBD1 or TRBD2 (5 bases each). V lost 1 base to trimming and J lost 2 bases, with 9 bases between them. CDR3 length: 13 residues. Germline values: CDR1 DFQATT, CDR2 SNEGSKA (reference sequence). The CDR3 DNA reads TGCAGTGCTAGAGGGGACCGTACCTACGAGCAGTACTTC. It encodes CSARGDRTYEQYF.

This clonotype occurred once. A clone one base away is much larger, so this may be a read error. The chain has TRBV6-1 and TRBJ1-2; 11 bases fit TRBD1. Looked up from germline, CDR1 is MNHNS and CDR2 is SASEGT. There are 14 residues in the CDR3. CDR3 coding DNA: TGTGCCTGCCAGAGGACAGGGGGCCACTATGGCTACGCCTTC. It translates to CACQRTGGHYGYAF.